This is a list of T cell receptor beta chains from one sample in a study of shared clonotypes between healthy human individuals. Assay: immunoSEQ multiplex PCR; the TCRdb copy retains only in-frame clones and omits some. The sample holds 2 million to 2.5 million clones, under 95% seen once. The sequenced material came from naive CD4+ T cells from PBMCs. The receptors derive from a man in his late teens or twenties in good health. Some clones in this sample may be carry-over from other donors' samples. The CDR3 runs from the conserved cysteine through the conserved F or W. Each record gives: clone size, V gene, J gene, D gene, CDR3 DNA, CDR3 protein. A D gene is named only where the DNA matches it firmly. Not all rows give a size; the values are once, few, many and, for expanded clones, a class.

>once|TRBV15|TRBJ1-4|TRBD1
TGTGCCACCAACAGGGGGGGGGATGAAAAACTGTTTTTT
CATNRGGDEKLFF
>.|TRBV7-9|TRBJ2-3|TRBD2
TGTGCCAGCATCAGCGGGACGGCCACCACAGATACGCAGTATTTT
CASISGTATTDTQYF
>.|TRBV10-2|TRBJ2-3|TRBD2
TGCGCCAGCAGTCCTACTAGCGGGGATAGCACAGATACGCAGTATTTT
CASSPTSGDSTDTQYF
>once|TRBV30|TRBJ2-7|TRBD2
TGTGCCTGGAGTGTTCAGCGGGAGGTAACGCAGTACTTC
CAWSVQREVTQYF
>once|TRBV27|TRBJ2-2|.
TGTGCCAGCAGTCCGCCCGCGAACACCGGGGAGCTGTTTTTT
CASSPPANTGELFF
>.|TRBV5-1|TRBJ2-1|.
TGCGCCAGCAGCTTGGATCGGAATGAGCAGTTCTTC
CASSLDRNEQFF
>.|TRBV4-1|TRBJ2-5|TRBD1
TGCGCCAGCAGCCAAGGGGCAGGGGGCCGGGAGACCCAGTACTTC
CASSQGAGGRETQYF
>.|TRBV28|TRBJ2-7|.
TGTGCCAGCAGTTCCGGCTACGAGCAGTACTTC
CASSSGYEQYF
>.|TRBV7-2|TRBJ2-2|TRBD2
TGTGCCAGCAGACCTAGCGGGGCCAACACCGGGGAGCTGTTTTTT
CASRPSGANTGELFF
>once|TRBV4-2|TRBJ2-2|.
TGTGCCAGCAGCTTGGGGAACACCGGGGAGCTGTTTTTT
CASSLGNTGELFF
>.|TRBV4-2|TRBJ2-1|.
TGTGCCAGCAGCCAAGATCGTCGGAGCCATGAGCAGTTCTTC
CASSQDRRSHEQFF
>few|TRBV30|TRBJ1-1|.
TGTGCCTGGAGTGATCGTGGAGGACCGAACACTGAAGCTTTCTTT
CAWSDRGGPNTEAFF
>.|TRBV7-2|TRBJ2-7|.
TGTGCCAGCAGCTTAGCTCTTGCTGGGAGCTCCTACGAGCAGTACTTC
CASSLALAGSSYEQYF
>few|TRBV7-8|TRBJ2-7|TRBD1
TGTGCCAGCAGTCAGGACAGGAACGAGCAGTACTTC
CASSQDRNEQYF
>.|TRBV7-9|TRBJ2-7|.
TGTGCCAGCAGCTCACTGAGACGAGGCCTAGGCGAGCAGTACTTC
CASSSLRRGLGEQYF
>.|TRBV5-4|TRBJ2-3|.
TGTGCCAGCAGCTTGAATTCGGGACGGAAAGATACGCAGTATTTT
CASSLNSGRKDTQYF
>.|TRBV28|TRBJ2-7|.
TGTGCCAGCAGACTAAACTACGAGCAGTACTTC
CASRLNYEQYF
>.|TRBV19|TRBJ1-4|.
TGTGCCAGTAGTAGACCGCTTAATGAAAAACTGTTTTTT
CASSRPLNEKLFF
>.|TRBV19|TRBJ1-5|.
TGTGCCAGTAGCCGTGGGACGGGAGGAAATCAGCCCCAGCATTTT
CASSRGTGGNQPQHF
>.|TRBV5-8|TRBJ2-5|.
TGTGCCACCCCCGGGACGGTGGAGCAAGAGACCCAGTACTTC
CATPGTVEQETQYF
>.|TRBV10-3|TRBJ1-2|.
TGTGCCATCAGTGAGTCACAGGGCAGCTTCTATGGCTACACCTTC
CAISESQGSFYGYTF
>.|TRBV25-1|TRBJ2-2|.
TGTGCCAGCATAGGTCAGGGTACCGGGGAGCTGTTTTTT
CASIGQGTGELFF
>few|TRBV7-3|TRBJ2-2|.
TGTGCCAGCAGCTTAGGGAACACCGGGGAGCTGTTTTTT
CASSLGNTGELFF
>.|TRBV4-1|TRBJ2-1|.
TGCGCCAGCAGCCAAGGCACGGGCGTCCCCTACAATGAGCAGTTCTTC
CASSQGTGVPYNEQFF
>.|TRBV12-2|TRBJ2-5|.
TGTGCAACCCGGGGAAGGGCAGTCGTCGAGACCCAGTACTTC
CATRGRAVVETQYF
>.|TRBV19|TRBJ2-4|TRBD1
TGTGCCAGTAGTGACAGGGGGCTTGGAATTCAGTACTTC
CASSDRGLGIQYF